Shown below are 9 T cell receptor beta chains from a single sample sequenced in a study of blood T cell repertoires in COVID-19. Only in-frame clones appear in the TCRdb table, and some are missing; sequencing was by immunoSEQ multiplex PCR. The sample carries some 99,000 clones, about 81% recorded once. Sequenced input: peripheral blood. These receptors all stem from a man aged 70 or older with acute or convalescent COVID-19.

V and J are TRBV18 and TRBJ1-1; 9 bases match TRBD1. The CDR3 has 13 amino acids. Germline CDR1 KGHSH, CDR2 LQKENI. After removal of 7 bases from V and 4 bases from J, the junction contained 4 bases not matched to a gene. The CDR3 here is CASYRGRGTEAFF. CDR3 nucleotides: TGTGCCAGCTACAGGGGGCGCGGCACTGAAGCTTTCTTT.

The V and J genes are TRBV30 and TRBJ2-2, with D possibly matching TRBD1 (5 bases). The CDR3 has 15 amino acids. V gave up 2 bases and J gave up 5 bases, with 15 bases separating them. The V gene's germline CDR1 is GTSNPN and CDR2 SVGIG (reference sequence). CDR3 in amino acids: CAWSLKGKETGELFF. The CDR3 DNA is TGTGCCTGGAGTCTAAAGGGGAAGGAGACCGGGGAGCTGTTTTTT.

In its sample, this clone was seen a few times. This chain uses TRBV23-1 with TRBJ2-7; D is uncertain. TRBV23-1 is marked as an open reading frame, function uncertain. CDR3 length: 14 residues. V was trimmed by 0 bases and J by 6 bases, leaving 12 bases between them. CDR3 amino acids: CASSQSYEPREQYF. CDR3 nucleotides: TGCGCCAGCAGTCAATCGTACGAGCCGCGCGAGCAGTACTTC.

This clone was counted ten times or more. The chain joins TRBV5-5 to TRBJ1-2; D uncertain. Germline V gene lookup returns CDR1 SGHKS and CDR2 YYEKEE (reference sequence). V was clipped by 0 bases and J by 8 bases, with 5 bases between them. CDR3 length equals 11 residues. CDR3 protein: CASSLVQGYTF. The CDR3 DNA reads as TGTGCCAGCAGCTTGGTTCAGGGCTACACCTTC.

In DNA form, the CDR3 reads TGTGCCGGAGAGGGAGGGCAGACTGAAGCTTTCTTT. Residues: CAGEGGQTEAFF. The chain uses TRBV7-9 and TRBJ1-1, with D unclear. In germline, CDR1 is SEHNR, CDR2 FQNEAQ (reference sequence). The V and J ends lost 11 bases and 5 bases respectively, with 15 bases between them. The CDR3 sequence is 12 residues long.

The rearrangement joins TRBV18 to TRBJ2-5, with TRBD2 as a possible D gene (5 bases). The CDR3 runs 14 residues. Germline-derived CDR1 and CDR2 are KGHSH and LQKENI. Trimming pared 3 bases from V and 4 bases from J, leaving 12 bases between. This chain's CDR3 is CASSPAGGSETQYF. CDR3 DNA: TGTGCCAGCTCACCGGCTGGCGGGTCAGAGACCCAGTACTTC.

In DNA, the CDR3 is TGTGCCAGCAGCTTAGAAGACAGTAGGTATTCACCCCTCCACTTT. Translation gives CASSLEDSRYSPLHF. This chain uses TRBV7-9 with TRBJ1-6; D may be TRBD1 (5 bases). From germline, CDR1 is SEHNR and CDR2 FQNEAQ (reference sequence). Trimming pared 1 base from V and 8 bases from J, leaving 12 bases between. The CDR3 contains 15 residues.

Here the CDR3 DNA reads TGCAGCGTGGCCTCAGGGGTCAACACCGGGGAGCTGTTTTTT. This gives the protein CSVASGVNTGELFF. This chain joins TRBV29-1 and TRBJ2-2, with D possibly TRBD1 on 6 matching bases. V was trimmed by 6 bases and J by 2 bases, leaving 13 bases between them. The germline gives CDR1 SQVTM, CDR2 ANQGSEA. The length of the CDR3 is 14 residues.

CDR3 amino acids: CSVVVSYEQYF. The CDR3 bases are TGCAGCGTTGTCGTGAGCTACGAGCAGTACTTC. The genes are TRBV29-1 and TRBJ2-7, with D uncertain. Trimming shortened V by 4 bases and J by 3 bases, and 7 bases separated the two germline ends. Germline lookup yields CDR1 SQVTM and CDR2 ANQGSEA. The CDR3 runs to 11 residues.